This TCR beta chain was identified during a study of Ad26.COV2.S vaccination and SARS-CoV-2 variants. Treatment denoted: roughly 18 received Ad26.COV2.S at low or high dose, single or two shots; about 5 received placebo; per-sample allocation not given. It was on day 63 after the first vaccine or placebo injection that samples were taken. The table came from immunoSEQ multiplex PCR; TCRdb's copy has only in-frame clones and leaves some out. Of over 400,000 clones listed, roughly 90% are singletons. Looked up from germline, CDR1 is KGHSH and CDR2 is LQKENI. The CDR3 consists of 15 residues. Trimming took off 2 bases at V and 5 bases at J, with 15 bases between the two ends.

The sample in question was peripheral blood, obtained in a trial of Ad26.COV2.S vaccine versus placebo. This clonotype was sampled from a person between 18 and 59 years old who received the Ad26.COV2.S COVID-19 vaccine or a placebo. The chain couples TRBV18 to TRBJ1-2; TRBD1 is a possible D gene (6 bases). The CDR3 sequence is CASSPAAGGPYGYTF. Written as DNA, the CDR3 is TGTGCCAGCTCACCAGCCGCGGGGGGGCCATATGGCTACACCTTC.